This entry lists 26 T cell receptor beta chains sequenced from one sample in a study of T cell repertoires in cytomegalovirus infection. For these TCRs, the target antigens are not known. TCRdb reprocessed the reads with MiXCR, giving one entry per CDR3 protein. The table records approximately 1,000,000 distinct CDR3 sequences, about a third of them present only once. Material: cultured CD8+ T cells from PBMCs, obtained from culture after CMV antigen stimulation. All receptors derive from a human donor in good health (CMV status not recorded). Some clones in this sample may be carry-over from other donors' samples.

At least ten counts were recorded for this clonotype. The rearrangement joins TRBV7-6 to TRBJ2-7; the D gene is possibly TRBD1 (7 bases). Germline lookup yields CDR1 SGHVS and CDR2 FNYEAQ. Trimming shortened V by 1 base and J by 3 bases, and 13 bases separated the two germline ends. The CDR3 runs to 15 residues. The CDR3, as DNA: TGTGCCAGCAGCTTAGGGGGGGCAGGGGGCTACGAGCAGTACGTC. Translated: CASSLGGAGGYEQYV.

The genes are TRBV10-3 and TRBJ2-3, with D hard to call. Germline assignment: CDR1 ENHRY and CDR2 SYGVKD. The CDR3 spans 13 residues. Between the trimmed V and J ends, which lost 3 bases and 2 bases, there was a span of 6 bases. CDR3 protein: CAISDALTDTQYF. The DNA for the CDR3 is TGTGCCATCAGTGACGCCCTCACAGATACGCAGTATTTT.

The chain uses TRBV27 and TRBJ1-5; maybe TRBD1 (6 bases). Looked up from germline, CDR1 is MNHEY and CDR2 is SMNVEV (reference sequence). There are 14 residues in the CDR3. The V end lost 6 bases, the J end lost 0 bases, and 9 bases lay between the germline ends. The CDR3 sequence is CASRQGHSNQPQHF. The CDR3 DNA reads as TGTGCCAGCAGACAGGGACATAGCAATCAGCCCCAGCATTTT.

This clonotype was found once. The chain couples TRBV6-1 to TRBJ1-1, with D hard to call. The CDR3 sequence is 11 residues long. The V and J ends lost 2 bases and 7 bases respectively, with 5 bases between them. The V gene's germline CDR1 is MNHNS and CDR2 SASEGT. The DNA of the CDR3 is TGTGCCAGCAGTGAATGGGTTGAAGCTTTCTTT. Its translation: CASSEWVEAFF.

This clonotype was recorded many times. The chain employs TRBV7-9 and TRBJ2-5; 8 positions agree with TRBD2. Germline V gene data show CDR1 as SEHNR and CDR2 as FQNEAQ (reference sequence). The CDR3 loop spans 15 amino acids. V trimming: 7 bases; J trimming: 1 base; junction bases outside the gene matches: 8. For the CDR3, the DNA is TGTGCCAGCAAAGAAAGCGGGGGACTCCAAGAGACCCAGTACTTC. This codes for CASKESGGLQETQYF.

V is TRBV7-8 and J is TRBJ2-3; 10 bases are shared with TRBD2. The CDR3 covers 15 residues. V was pared by 0 bases and J by 3 bases, with 0 bases of the junction left unmatched. Per germline, CDR1 SGHVS and CDR2 FQNEAQ. CDR3 in amino acids: CASSLAGLATDTQYF. The CDR3 DNA reads as TGTGCCAGCAGCTTAGCGGGACTAGCGACAGATACGCAGTATTTT.

The chain recombines TRBV9 with TRBJ2-5, with a tentative D call TRBD1 (5 bases). V was cut by 0 bases and J by 4 bases, with 13 bases left in between. Germline V CDR1 and CDR2: SGDLS, YYNGEE. The CDR3 is 15 residues long. This chain's CDR3 is CASSVGRGGRETQYF. The DNA for the CDR3 is TGTGCCAGCAGCGTAGGAAGGGGTGGGCGAGAGACCCAGTACTTC.

This clonotype was counted only a few times. The chain carries TRBV28 and TRBJ2-7, with D uncertain. The CDR3 consists of 13 residues. V gave up 6 bases and J gave up 2 bases, with 11 bases separating them. Germline V lookup: CDR1 MDHEN, CDR2 SYDVKM. In nucleotides, the CDR3 is TGTGCCAGCAGCTTCAGTCAAACCTACGAGCAGTACGTC. This sequence encodes CASSFSQTYEQYV.

This clonotype was observed a few times. The chain joins TRBV11-2 to TRBJ2-5; D might be TRBD1 (7 bases). V lost 2 bases and J lost 9, with 19 bases in between. Germline lookup yields CDR1 SGHAT and CDR2 FQNNGV. The CDR3 extends over 15 amino acids. CDR3 sequence: CASSLLGSGQAPQYF. CDR3 nucleotides: TGTGCCAGCAGCTTATTAGGTAGCGGACAGGCTCCCCAGTACTTC.

The chain links TRBV6-5 to TRBJ2-7, with D possibly being TRBD2 (6 bases). Germline CDR1 MNHEY, CDR2 SVGAGI. The V end lost 0 bases, the J end lost 3 bases, and 15 bases lay between the germline ends. This CDR3 has 16 amino acids. The chain's CDR3 is CASSYSIGSGDYEQYV. In DNA, the CDR3 is TGTGCCAGCAGTTACTCGATAGGATCGGGGGACTACGAGCAGTACGTC.

Only a few counts were recorded for this clonotype. The gene calls are TRBV7-9 and TRBJ1-4, with D tentatively TRBD1 (6 bases). The CDR3 totals 13 residues. Germline CDR1 is SEHNR and CDR2 is FQNEAQ (reference sequence). Trimming removed 7 bases from V and 4 bases from J, with 10 bases in between. CDR3 bases: TGTGCCAGCACCGGACAGAATAATGAAAAACTGTTTTTT. It specifies CASTGQNNEKLFF. Based on the CDR3 plus reference TRBV7-9 and TRBJ1-4, the full variable domain is DTGVSQNPRHKITKRGQNVTFRCDPISEHNRLYWYRQTLGQGPEFLTYFQNEAQLEKSRLLSDRFSAERPKGSFSTLEIQRTEQGDSAMYLCASTGQNNEKLFFGSGTQLSVL.

This clonotype has more than one count but fewer than ten. No conserved phenylalanine or tryptophan is present at the end of the CDR3, so a read error is the likely explanation. The DNA is omitted, as the CDR3 cannot be located on it reliably, and the CDR3 follows TCRdb's listing. The chain has TRBV28 and TRBJ1-1. The CDR3 sequence runs 12 residues, both termini included. From germline, CDR1 is MDHEN and CDR2 SYDVKM. CDR3 protein: CASSSPGTHRFE.

This clonotype turned up a few times. The chain joins TRBV23-1 to TRBJ2-7; 8 nucleotides agree with TRBD1. TRBV23-1 is sorted into the ORF group, with uncertain function. This CDR3 has 13 residues. V was pared by 11 bases and J by 6 bases, with 12 bases of the junction left unmatched. CDR3 in amino acids: CADRRTGRFEQYV. The CDR3 bases are TGCGCCGACAGGCGGACAGGGAGGTTCGAGCAGTACGTC.

The sample holds a few counts of this clonotype. The chain recombines TRBV27 with TRBJ2-1, with 9 bases fitting TRBD1. CDR3 size: 15 residues. The germline gives CDR1 MNHEY, CDR2 SMNVEV (reference sequence). Losses at the gene ends were 7 bases for V and 2 bases for J; bases not matched to a gene: 6. The CDR3 protein is CASKRQGGAYNEQFF. The CDR3 bases are TGTGCCAGCAAAAGACAGGGGGGGGCCTACAATGAGCAGTTCTTC.

V is TRBV5-4 and J is TRBJ2-2; 14 bases are a match to TRBD2. CDR1 is SGHNT, CDR2 YYREEE, per germline (reference sequence). The CDR3 has 17 residues. Trimming cost V 4 bases and J 3 bases; bases outside gene matches: 5. CDR3 protein: CASSPGLAGADTGELFF. For the CDR3, the DNA is TGTGCCAGCAGCCCGGGACTAGCGGGGGCGGACACCGGGGAGCTGTTTTTT.

This clonotype was seen at least ten times. V gene TRBV5-4 combines with J gene TRBJ1-6; perhaps TRBD1 as D (5 bases). CDR3 length: 14 amino acids. The V gene lost 0 bases and the J gene lost 10 bases, with 11 bases spanning the gap. Germline CDR1 SGHNT, CDR2 YYREEE (reference sequence). The CDR3 nucleotides read TGTGCCAGCAGCTTGGACCAGGGTGACTCACCCCTCCACTTT. Translating gives CASSLDQGDSPLHF.

This chain uses TRBV6-1 with TRBJ1-1, with D uncertain. CDR3 length: 12 residues. Germline CDR1 reads MNHNS; CDR2 reads SASEGT. Deletions cut 4 bases from V and 6 bases from J, with 9 bases between. Written as DNA, the CDR3 is TGTGCCAGCAGTGTGTACGGGGCTGAAGCTTTCTTT. It is translated as CASSVYGAEAFF.

This clonotype was picked up many times. The chain couples TRBV6-5 to TRBJ1-5; D perhaps matches TRBD1 (5 bases). The germline V and J ends were trimmed by 4 bases and 4 bases, with 11 bases remaining between them. The CDR3 sequence is 14 residues long. Germline CDR1 reads MNHEY; CDR2 reads SVGAGI. Here the CDR3 reads CASSSRDGNQPQHF. The CDR3 nucleotides are TGTGCCAGCAGTTCCAGGGATGGAAATCAGCCCCAGCATTTT.

This clonotype was seen a handful of times. The chain combines TRBV18 with TRBJ2-2, with a tentative D call TRBD1 (6 bases). CDR1 and CDR2 from the germline V gene are KGHSH and LQKENI. This CDR3 region has 13 residues. The germline V and J ends were trimmed by 3 bases and 7 bases, with 9 bases remaining between them. The CDR3 DNA follows: TGTGCCAGCTCACCTTGGGACATCGGGGAGCTGTTTTTT. It translates to CASSPWDIGELFF.

This clonotype was counted many times. The chain joins TRBV12-3 or TRBV12-4 to TRBJ2-1, with 10 bases matching TRBD1. The CDR3 covers 15 residues. V shed 3 bases and J 7 bases; nucleotides not matched to a gene: 6. The CDR3 sequence is CASSFGQGGYNEQFF. The CDR3, as DNA: TGTGCCAGCAGTTTCGGACAGGGGGGGTATAATGAGCAGTTCTTC.

In its sample, this clonotype was seen many times. The chain recombines TRBV12-3 or TRBV12-4 with TRBJ2-7, with D unclear. V was clipped by 5 bases and J by 0 bases, with 8 bases between them. The CDR3 sequence is 13 residues long. CDR3 sequence (DNA): TGTGCCAGCAGTGCCAGTCCCTCCTACGAGCAGTACTTC. Its protein is CASSASPSYEQYF.

V gene TRBV5-1 combines with J gene TRBJ1-2, with a possible D match to TRBD1 (5 bases). This CDR3 has 13 residues. The germline V gene has CDR1 SGHRS and CDR2 YFSETQ. V dropped 3 bases and J dropped 3 bases, with 9 bases sitting between them. This CDR3 is CASSSDIDYGYTF. The CDR3 region has the DNA TGCGCCAGCAGCTCGGACATAGACTATGGCTACACCTTC.

V is TRBV12-3 or TRBV12-4 and J is TRBJ2-3; TRBD2 agrees at 7 bases. With V trimmed by 5 bases and J by 3 bases, 5 bases remained unmatched. The CDR3 has 14 residues. The CDR3 nucleotides read TGTGCCAGCAGTCCCCTGGGACTAACAGATACGCAGTATTTT. This translates into CASSPLGLTDTQYF.

This clonotype was counted a few times. CDR3 in amino acids: CASSNQGGLNTEAFF. CDR3 nucleotides: TGTGCCAGCAGCAATCAGGGGGGTTTGAACACTGAAGCTTTCTTT. The V gene is TRBV12-3 or TRBV12-4, the J gene TRBJ1-1; TRBD1 agrees at 7 bases. This CDR3 spans 15 amino acids. Losses at the gene ends were 6 bases for V and 0 bases for J; bases not matched to a gene: 7.

V and J are TRBV7-6 and TRBJ2-2; 10 bases align to TRBD2. CDR1 is SGHVS, CDR2 FNYEAQ, per germline. This CDR3 has 18 residues. The J segment lost 9 bases and the V segment lost 1 base, leaving 14 bases of the junction unmatched. The DNA of the CDR3 is TGTGCCAGCAGCTTAGGGAGGTCTAGCGGGGGCCACGGAAGGGAGCTGTTTTTT. Its protein product is CASSLGRSSGGHGRELFF.

The DNA for the CDR3 is TGTGCCAGCAGCAACCCTCCCCGCGGGGGTCAGACCGGGGAGCTGTTTTTT. It translates to CASSNPPRGGQTGELFF. The V gene is TRBV28, the J gene TRBJ2-2; the match to TRBD2 covers 7 bases. V lost 6 bases and J lost 5; bases outside the gene matches: 15. CDR3 length: 17 amino acids. The germline V gene has CDR1 MDHEN and CDR2 SYDVKM.